The rows below give T cell receptor beta chains drawn from one sample of a study of siplizumab effects on memory and regulatory T cells. Generated by immunoSEQ multiplex PCR, the TCRdb table keeps only in-frame clones and is missing some. This repertoire shows about 100,000 clones, 90% to 95% found once; its top ten account for 0.73%. The sequencing sample was made of Tregs sorted from blood. Receptors originate from a human donor in good health. Each CDR3 is given with its conserved first and last residue. A D gene is named only where the DNA matches it firmly. Clone size appears in some rows only: once, few, many, or a class for an expanded clone.

TRBJ2-3	.	TRBV12-5	TRBD2	15	TGTGCTAGTGGCCTAGCGGGAGGGAGAACAGATACGCAGTATTTT	CASGLAGGRTDTQYF
TRBJ2-5	.	TRBV11-2	TRBD2	18	TGTGCCAGCAGCTTAGCCAGGATTGTAGCGGGGAACCAAGAGACCCAGTACTTC	CASSLARIVAGNQETQYF
TRBJ2-7	.	TRBV28	TRBD1	15	TGTGCCAGCAGTGAGGAACAGGGGGGCACCTACGAGCAGTACTTC	CASSEEQGGTYEQYF
TRBJ2-3	.	TRBV29-1	TRBD2	15	TGCAGCGCCCCCGGCGGGAGAGGGGGCACAGATACGCAGTATTTT	CSAPGGRGGTDTQYF
TRBJ1-2	.	TRBV28	TRBD1	14	TGTGCCAGCAGTTTGACAGGGAGGACCTATGGCTACACCTTC	CASSLTGRTYGYTF
TRBJ1-1	.	TRBV28	.	13	TGTGCCAGCAGTTGGGGGGCGTTCACTGAAGCTTTCTTT	CASSWGAFTEAFF
TRBJ2-7	.	TRBV7-8	TRBD2	18	TGTGCCAGCAGCCCACCGATTGGACTAGCGGGAGGAGGTTACGAGCAGTACTTC	CASSPPIGLAGGGYEQYF
TRBJ1-2	.	TRBV19	.	12	TGTGCCAGTAGTATTCTGGGCTATGGCTACACCTTC	CASSILGYGYTF
TRBJ1-1	few	TRBV20-1	.	11	TGCAGTGCTAACAAGGGCACTGAAGCTTTCTTT	CSANKGTEAFF
TRBJ1-1	once	TRBV28	TRBD1	12	TGTGCCAGCAGTCCCAGGGGGCGTGAAGCTTTCTTT	CASSPRGREAFF
TRBJ1-2	.	TRBV27	TRBD1	18	TGTGCCAGCAGTTCAGGAATCCCCGGGACAGGGCATTTCTATGGCTACACCTTC	CASSSGIPGTGHFYGYTF
TRBJ1-3	.	TRBV5-6	.	15	TGTGCCAGCAGCTTGGGACAGTCTCCCGGAAACACCATATATTTT	CASSLGQSPGNTIYF
TRBJ2-3	.	TRBV7-9	TRBD2	15	TGTGCCAGCAGCCCTAGCGGGAGGTCGACAGATACGCAGTATTTT	CASSPSGRSTDTQYF
TRBJ1-5	.	TRBV4-2	.	16	TGTGCCAGCAGCCAAGATGGAAGGGATAGCAATCAGCCCCAGCATTTT	CASSQDGRDSNQPQHF
TRBJ1-3	.	TRBV6-7	.	13	TGTGCCAGCAGTTCCCGCTCTGGAAACACCATATATTTT	CASSSRSGNTIYF
TRBJ2-5	once	TRBV9	.	15	TGTGCCAGCAGCGTTCGGGCGGGTGGTCAAGAGACCCAGTACTTC	CASSVRAGGQETQYF
TRBJ2-4	.	TRBV14	.	11	TGTGCCAGCAGCCAAGAGTCCATTCAGTACTTC	CASSQESIQYF
TRBJ1-4	.	TRBV5-4	.	13	TGTGCCAGCAGCGTAGACAGTTACGAAAAACTGTTTTTT	CASSVDSYEKLFF
TRBJ2-7	.	TRBV4-1	.	13	TGCGCCAGCAGCCAAATTACGTCGGACGAGCAGTACTTC	CASSQITSDEQYF
TRBJ2-4	.	TRBV5-1	TRBD2	14	TGCGCCAGCAGCGGTAGCGGGAGTGGGAACATTCAGTACTTC	CASSGSGSGNIQYF
TRBJ2-3	.	TRBV5-1	TRBD2	16	TGCGCCAGCAGTTGGACTAGCGGGGCGAGCACAGATACGCAGTATTTT	CASSWTSGASTDTQYF
TRBJ1-2	once	TRBV14	.	14	TGTGCCAGCAGCCTTTTAGGGACGAACTATGGCTACACCTTC	CASSLLGTNYGYTF
TRBJ2-2	.	TRBV5-1	.	13	TGCGCCAGCACCTGGGTGAACACCGGGGAGCTGTTTTTT	CASTWVNTGELFF
TRBJ1-2	once	TRBV7-6	TRBD1	18	TGTGCCAGCAGCGACCGGTTCGAACAGGGGCCCGTACGGGATGGCTACACCTTC	CASSDRFEQGPVRDGYTF